The 11 T cell receptor beta chains given below trace back to one sample, sequenced in a study of CD8+ T cells in alopecia areata. The authors extracted RNA and reverse transcribed it into cDNA as the sequencing template. Only in-frame clones appear in the TCRdb table, and some are missing; sequencing was by immunoSEQ multiplex PCR. In the table there are hundreds of thousands of clones, roughly two thirds of which are singletons. This specimen consisted of CD4+ T cells sorted from blood, obtained at week 0. Receptors originate from a human donor with alopecia areata.

This clone was observed a handful of times. The genes are TRBV11-1 and TRBJ2-4; D not certain. Germline loops: CDR1 SGHAT, CDR2 FQDESV (reference sequence). V was shortened by 3 bases and J by 8 bases, with 8 bases between the two germline ends. This CDR3 has 12 amino acids. CDR3 nucleotides: TGTGCCAGCAGCTTTAGTCAAGACATTCAGTACTTC. Amino acids: CASSFSQDIQYF.

The chain has TRBV29-1 and TRBJ2-6; the D gene could be TRBD1 or TRBD2 (5 bases each). Looked up from germline, CDR1 is SQVTM and CDR2 is ANQGSEA. The germline V and J ends were trimmed by 1 base and 2 bases, with 6 bases remaining between them. The CDR3 spans 14 residues. CDR3 sequence (DNA): TGCAGCGTTGAAGGAGGGGCTGGGGCCAACGTCCTGACTTTC. This sequence encodes CSVEGGAGANVLTF.

As regards this clone: Other DNA sequences within the sample encode an identical CDR3. The V call is TRBV29-1, the J call TRBJ1-4, with D possibly being TRBD1 (6 bases). CDR1 and CDR2 (germline): SQVTM, ANQGSEA. Trimming left V 4 bases short and J 5 bases short, with 11 bases between. The CDR3 totals 13 residues. The CDR3 loop reads CSVGGGGNEKLFF. In nucleotides, the CDR3 is TGCAGCGTTGGAGGGGGAGGAAATGAAAAACTGTTTTTT. The full variable domain, its missing parts supplied by reference TRBV29-1 and TRBJ1-4, is SAVISQKPSRDICQRGTSLTIQCQVDSQVTMMFWYRQQPGQSLTLIATANQGSEATYESGFVIDKFPISRPNLTFSTLTVSNMSPEDSSIYLCSVGGGGNEKLFFGSGTQLSVL.

V is TRBV29-1 and J is TRBJ2-3; TRBD2 agrees at 8 bases. V lost 2 bases to trimming and J lost 2 bases; unmatched junction nucleotides: 3. This CDR3 region has 14 residues. Germline V lookup: CDR1 SQVTM, CDR2 ANQGSEA. The CDR3 loop is CSVEQRGLTDTQYF. As DNA, the CDR3 is TGCAGCGTTGAACAGCGGGGGCTCACAGATACGCAGTATTTT.

The CDR3 region has the DNA TGTGCCAGCAGCTCCCTGCGGGGGAGCTCCTACAATGAGCAGTTCTTC. This gives the protein CASSSLRGSSYNEQFF. The J gene is TRBJ2-1, the V gene TRBV11-2; 7 bases map to TRBD2. The CDR3 runs to 16 residues. CDR1 and CDR2 from the germline V gene are SGHAT and FQNNGV. Germline trimming cut 4 bases from V and 0 bases from J; bases unmatched to any gene: 6. Complete variable domain (other parts from reference TRBV11-2 and TRBJ2-1): EAGVAQSPRYKIIEKRQSVAFWCNPISGHATLYWYQQILGQGPKLLIQFQNNGVVDDSQLPKDRFSAERLKGVDSTLKIQPAKLEDSAVYLCASSSLRGSSYNEQFFGPGTRLTVL.

The chain carries TRBV29-1 and TRBJ1-1; a possible D gene is TRBD1 (5 bases). This CDR3 has 16 residues. CDR1 is SQVTM, CDR2 ANQGSEA, per germline. V lost 0 bases and J lost 6, with 20 bases in between. This chain's CDR3 is CSVEDQVVGLGAEAFF. CDR3 sequence (DNA): TGCAGCGTTGAAGATCAGGTAGTGGGGCTGGGAGCTGAAGCTTTCTTT. The full variable domain, its missing parts supplied by reference TRBV29-1 and TRBJ1-1, is SAVISQKPSRDICQRGTSLTIQCQVDSQVTMMFWYRQQPGQSLTLIATANQGSEATYESGFVIDKFPISRPNLTFSTLTVSNMSPEDSSIYLCSVEDQVVGLGAEAFFGQGTRLTVV.

The V and J genes are TRBV7-8 and TRBJ1-2; D gene uncertain. The CDR3 length is 12 residues. Trimming took 3 bases from V and 8 from J, leaving 10 bases between them. CDR1 SGHVS and CDR2 FQNEAQ come from the germline V gene. The CDR3 sequence is CASSFLSGGYTF. Here the CDR3 DNA reads TGTGCCAGCAGCTTCCTGTCCGGGGGCTACACCTTC.

V gene TRBV29-1 combines with J gene TRBJ2-3; D call uncertain. Germline CDR1 SQVTM, CDR2 ANQGSEA. The CDR3 length is 15 residues. V was trimmed by 7 bases and J by 0 bases, leaving 17 bases between them. The CDR3 DNA is TGCAGCGCAGATTCGACCCGAAGTAGCACAGATACGCAGTATTTT. Translation gives CSADSTRSSTDTQYF.

This clone has at least ten counts. The rearrangement links TRBV10-1 to TRBJ2-3; 10 bases are shared with TRBD2. J gave up 4 bases and V 2 bases, and 6 bases lay outside the gene matches. This CDR3 spans 16 amino acids. CDR1 is WNHNN, CDR2 SYGVQD, per germline (reference sequence). The CDR3 loop is CASSEGLAARADTQYF. The CDR3 coding sequence is TGCGCCAGCAGTGAGGGACTAGCGGCAAGGGCAGATACGCAGTATTTT.

The chain carries TRBV10-3 and TRBJ2-3; D not certain. The CDR3 loop spans 14 amino acids. Germline assignment: CDR1 ENHRY and CDR2 SYGVKD. Trimming left V 0 bases short and J 1 base short, with 5 bases between. The CDR3 is CAISESGRTDTQYF. CDR3 nucleotides: TGTGCCATCAGTGAGTCGGGCCGCACAGATACGCAGTATTTT.

The CDR3 nucleotides are TGTGCCAGCAGCTTAGGGACAGTGGAGACCCAGTACTTC. Amino acids: CASSLGTVETQYF. V and J are TRBV7-9 and TRBJ2-5; a weak D match, TRBD1 (6 bases). This CDR3 comprises 13 residues. V dropped 1 base and J dropped 5 bases, with 8 bases sitting between them. Per germline, CDR1 SEHNR and CDR2 FQNEAQ (reference sequence).